These 31 T cell receptor beta chains share one sample of origin, sequenced in a study of long-term antiretroviral therapy in people with HIV. Version v3.0 of the immunoSEQ assay was performed at survey level. Repertoires were generated with immunoSEQ multiplex PCR, while TCRdb's copy carries only in-frame clones and drops some. The sample includes about 29,000 clones, 95% of them seen just once. Sequenced here: unsorted PBMCs, sampled 5.3 years after starting antiretroviral therapy. Receptors originate from a man between 25 and 39 years old with HIV.

The chain recombines TRBV14 with TRBJ2-7, with TRBD1 as a possible D gene (6 bases). The germline V gene has CDR1 SGHDN and CDR2 FVKESK. CDR3 length equals 16 residues. The ends were cut back, 4 bases at V and 6 bases at J, with 22 bases in the middle. DNA of the CDR3: TGTGCCAGCAGCCTCAGGCCCCGACAGGAATCTGTCGAGCAGTACTTC. This sequence encodes CASSLRPRQESVEQYF.

The chain is built from TRBV9 and TRBJ1-2; TRBD1 might be the D (6 bases). The V gene lost 4 bases and the J gene lost 5 bases, with 12 bases spanning the gap. Germline V gene data show CDR1 as SGDLS and CDR2 as YYNGEE. The CDR3 is 13 amino acids. The CDR3 sequence is CASSPSTGYGYTF. In DNA form, the CDR3 reads TGTGCCAGCAGCCCGAGTACAGGGTATGGCTACACCTTC.

The chain joins TRBV7-8 to TRBJ2-7; 8 bases are a match to TRBD2. The length of the CDR3 is 19 residues. CDR1 is SGHVS and CDR2 is FQNEAQ in the germline V gene. The junction had 22 bases not matched to a gene; V was cut back by 2 bases and J by 7 bases. The CDR3 region has the DNA TGTGCCAGCAGCTTAACGCGGGGGATTAGCGGGGTCCAAGGGCGAGAGCAGTACTTC. Its protein is CASSLTRGISGVQGREQYF.

The V call is TRBV6-5, the J call TRBJ2-7; 7 bases line up with TRBD2. The CDR3 totals 14 residues. The germline V gene has CDR1 MNHEY and CDR2 SVGAGI. After removal of 6 bases from V and 7 bases from J, the junction contained 12 bases not matched to a gene. The CDR3 sequence: CASRHPGGVGEQYF. CDR3 in DNA: TGTGCCAGCAGACATCCGGGAGGAGTGGGGGAGCAGTACTTC.

This chain connects TRBV28 to TRBJ1-3, with D unresolved. CDR1 is MDHEN and CDR2 is SYDVKM in the germline V gene. The germline V and J ends were trimmed by 3 bases and 8 bases, with 5 bases remaining between them. The CDR3 loop spans 11 amino acids. The chain's CDR3 is CASSFADTIYF. The CDR3 DNA follows: TGTGCCAGCAGTTTTGCGGACACCATATATTTT.

The chain links TRBV30 to TRBJ2-1; D tentatively fits TRBD1 or TRBD2 (6 bases each). V lost 0 bases and J lost 4, with 16 bases in between. Germline CDR1 and CDR2: GTSNPN and SVGIG (reference sequence). The CDR3 sequence is 16 residues long. The CDR3: CAWSVLSGAAYNEQFF. CDR3 bases: TGTGCCTGGAGTGTCTTATCGGGGGCAGCTTACAATGAGCAGTTCTTC. The complete variable domain, with remaining parts taken from reference TRBV30 and TRBJ2-1, reads SQTIHQWPATLVQPVGSPLSLECTVEGTSNPNLYWYRQAAGRGLQLLFYSVGIGQISSEVPQNLSASRPQDRQFILSSKKLLLSDSGFYLCAWSVLSGAAYNEQFFGPGTRLTVL.

The chain uses TRBV19 and TRBJ1-2; D possibly corresponds to TRBD1 (6 bases). The CDR3 sequence is 13 residues long. Germline V gives CDR1 LNHDA, CDR2 SQIVND (reference sequence). The ends were cut back, 5 bases at V and 6 bases at J, with 13 bases in the middle. Written as DNA, the CDR3 is TGTGCCAGTAGTCTTACAGGGATGGATGGCTACACCTTC. Its translation is CASSLTGMDGYTF.

The rearrangement links TRBV5-4 to TRBJ1-1, with unresolved D. Trimming removed 0 bases from V and 0 bases from J, with 6 bases in between. Germline V gene sequence: CDR1 SGHNT, CDR2 YYREEE (reference sequence). CDR3 size: 14 residues. The CDR3 is CASSLDRMNTEAFF. The CDR3 nucleotides are TGTGCCAGCAGCTTGGACAGAATGAACACTGAAGCTTTCTTT.

This chain uses TRBV18 with TRBJ2-5; D not resolved. Germline-derived CDR1 and CDR2 are KGHSH and LQKENI. The CDR3 is 13 amino acids. Trimming removed 2 bases from V and 4 bases from J, with 8 bases in between. The CDR3 DNA sequence: TGTGCCAGCTCACCATTGGCTGGAGAGACCCAGTACTTC. Protein: CASSPLAGETQYF.

This clone appeared once. The chain has TRBV7-8 and TRBJ1-3; a possible D gene is TRBD1 (5 bases). V lost 0 bases, J lost 4 bases, and 13 bases lay in between. CDR3 length: 16 residues. Germline V CDR1 and CDR2: SGHVS, FQNEAQ. CDR3 residues: CASSLAAGTAGNTIYF. The CDR3 coding sequence is TGTGCCAGCAGCTTAGCAGCCGGGACCGCGGGAAACACCATATATTTT.

For the CDR3, the DNA is TGTGCCAGCAGCTTTAGCAGGGCTAAAAGGTTAGATACGCAGTATTTT. This translates into CASSFSRAKRLDTQYF. The chain uses TRBV11-1 and TRBJ2-3; tentative D call: TRBD1 (5 bases). This CDR3 comprises 16 residues. The germline gives CDR1 SGHAT, CDR2 FQDESV (reference sequence). Between the trimmed V and J ends, which lost 3 bases and 5 bases, there was a span of 18 bases.

This chain connects TRBV2 to TRBJ2-2; no clear D. The CDR3 is made up of 14 amino acids. Germline V gene sequence: CDR1 SNHLY, CDR2 FYNNEI. The V end lost 7 bases, the J end lost 0 bases, and 9 bases lay between the germline ends. The CDR3 DNA reads TGTGCCAGCATTAGGCAGACGAACACCGGGGAGCTGTTTTTT. Its translation: CASIRQTNTGELFF.

For the CDR3, the DNA is TGTGCCAGCCTTAGACAGGGGGTATCAGCTGGAAACACCATATATTTT. Residues: CASLRQGVSAGNTIYF. This chain joins TRBV2 and TRBJ1-3; 9 positions agree with TRBD1. Per germline, CDR1 SNHLY and CDR2 FYNNEI. There are 16 residues in the CDR3. After removal of 8 bases from V and 2 bases from J, the junction contained 10 bases not matched to a gene.

The J gene is TRBJ1-4, the V gene TRBV19, with TRBD1 identical over 9 bases. The CDR3 is 18 residues long. Per germline, CDR1 LNHDA and CDR2 SQIVND (reference sequence). V shed 0 bases, J shed 5 bases, and the junction held 10 bases outside the gene matches. CDR3 coding DNA: TGTGCCAGTAGTATAGAGCCGGGACAGGGCGTTTTGAATGAAAAACTGTTTTTT. It specifies CASSIEPGQGVLNEKLFF.

The genes are TRBV4-3 and TRBJ1-4; D perhaps matches TRBD1 (6 bases). The CDR3 spans 17 residues. In germline, CDR1 is LGHNA, CDR2 YSLEER. Trimming removed 0 bases at V and 5 bases at J, with 16 bases between. The CDR3 loop is CASSQDSTRGGNEKLFF. The CDR3 region has the DNA TGCGCCAGCAGCCAAGATAGCACCAGGGGAGGAAATGAAAAACTGTTTTTT.

The chain carries TRBV11-2 and TRBJ2-1, with unresolved D. The CDR3 is 11 amino acids. The V end was cut by 7 bases, the J end by 8 bases, with 9 bases between. The germline CDR1 and CDR2 sequences are SGHAT and FQNNGV. The CDR3 coding sequence is TGTGCCAGCAAGGGTTTCGATGAGCAGTTCTTC. This codes for CASKGFDEQFF.

The rearrangement uses TRBV6-1 and TRBJ1-2; TRBD1 agrees at 7 bases. CDR1 and CDR2 from the germline V gene are MNHNS and SASEGT. V shed 2 bases, J shed 4 bases, and the junction held 7 bases outside the gene matches. This CDR3 contains 15 residues. The DNA for the CDR3 is TGTGCCAGCAGTGAACGTGTAGGGACAGCCTATGGCTACACCTTC. The encoded protein is CASSERVGTAYGYTF.

This rearrangement joins TRBV30 to TRBJ1-4; D call uncertain. Germline values: CDR1 GTSNPN, CDR2 SVGIG (reference sequence). This CDR3 comprises 11 residues. V lost 0 bases and J 11 bases, leaving 7 bases between the germline ends. CDR3 DNA: TGTGCCTGGAGTGTAATGGGGAAACTGTTTTTT. As protein: CAWSVMGKLFF. Looking up the rest from reference TRBV30 and TRBJ1-4 gives the full variable domain: SQTIHQWPATLVQPVGSPLSLECTVEGTSNPNLYWYRQAAGRGLQLLFYSVGIGQISSEVPQNLSASRPQDRQFILSSKKLLLSDSGFYLCAWSVMGKLFFGSGTQLSVL.

The table lists this clone with a few counts. The chain couples TRBV6-1 to TRBJ2-3; 11 nucleotides match TRBD2. Germline V CDR1 and CDR2: MNHNS, SASEGT. V was pared by 2 bases and J by 2 bases, with 3 bases of the junction left unmatched. This CDR3 contains 16 residues. CDR3 sequence: CASSEFSGGATDTQYF. CDR3 nucleotides: TGTGCCAGCAGTGAATTTAGCGGGGGGGCCACAGATACGCAGTATTTT.

There are a few counts of this clone. The chain combines TRBV5-8 with TRBJ2-7; D uncertain. The ends were cut back, 7 bases at V and 6 bases at J, with 8 bases in the middle. The CDR3 is made up of 10 amino acids. Germline CDR1 SGHTS, CDR2 YDEGEE. The CDR3 DNA reads TGTGCCAGCCTACGCGGCGAGCAGTACTTC. Encoded protein: CASLRGEQYF.

The CDR3 protein is CASKRDPDNQPQHF. CDR3 nucleotide sequence: TGTGCCAGTAAGAGGGACCCTGACAATCAGCCCCAGCATTTT. The chain carries TRBV27 and TRBJ1-5, with TRBD1 as a possible D gene (5 bases). Germline loops: CDR1 MNHEY, CDR2 SMNVEV (reference sequence). This CDR3 comprises 14 residues. Trimming pared 9 bases from V and 3 bases from J, leaving 15 bases between.

The rearrangement joins TRBV7-9 to TRBJ2-2; D is unclear. V was cut by 5 bases and J by 7 bases, with 11 bases left in between. This CDR3 has 13 amino acids. CDR1 SEHNR and CDR2 FQNEAQ come from the germline V gene (reference sequence). This CDR3 reads CASSPPRHGELFF. The CDR3 region has the DNA TGTGCCAGCAGCCCCCCGCGACACGGGGAGCTGTTTTTT.

The chain has TRBV5-3 and TRBJ1-6; D gene ambiguous. TRBV5-3 is treated as an ORF (open reading frame) with a function not yet certain. The CDR3 contains 17 residues. The V end lost 0 bases, the J end lost 4 bases, and 14 bases lay between the germline ends. CDR3: CARSLGGKTGYNSPLHF. CDR3 DNA sequence: TGTGCCAGAAGCTTGGGAGGAAAGACGGGTTATAATTCACCCCTCCACTTT.

This clone came up once. The rearrangement links TRBV18 to TRBJ2-7; D could derive from TRBD1 or TRBD2 (5 bases each). Germline CDR1 KGHSH, CDR2 LQKENI. V lost 2 bases and J 2 bases, leaving 10 bases between the germline ends. The CDR3 has 14 amino acids. This chain's CDR3 is CASSPSQGPYEQYF. The CDR3 nucleotides are TGTGCCAGCTCACCAAGTCAGGGACCCTACGAGCAGTACTTC.

CDR3 protein: CSVEEGQGATDTQYF. The CDR3 nucleotides are TGCAGCGTTGAAGAAGGACAGGGGGCCACAGATACGCAGTATTTT. The gene calls are TRBV29-1 and TRBJ2-3, with 11 bases lining up with TRBD1. There are 15 residues in the CDR3. Trimming removed 0 bases from V and 2 bases from J; junction bases left unmatched: 1. The V gene's germline CDR1 is SQVTM and CDR2 ANQGSEA.

The rearrangement uses TRBV7-6 and TRBJ2-3, with no clear D. CDR1 SGHVS and CDR2 FNYEAQ come from the germline V gene. The CDR3 spans 14 residues. Trimming took 0 bases from V and 3 from J, leaving 7 bases between them. The DNA for the CDR3 is TGTGCCAGCAGCTTAGCTGGGGAAACAGATACGCAGTATTTT. It yields the protein CASSLAGETDTQYF.

The V and J genes are TRBV19 and TRBJ1-1; 8 bases agree with TRBD1. The V and J ends lost 10 bases and 6 bases, in that order; junction bases with no gene match: 4. This CDR3 region has 11 residues. The germline V gene has CDR1 LNHDA and CDR2 SQIVND (reference sequence). In DNA form, the CDR3 reads TGTGCCACCACAGGGGGTCCTGAAGCTTTCTTT. Its protein is CATTGGPEAFF.

This chain connects TRBV5-1 to TRBJ2-1; 9 bases align to TRBD2. The CDR3 is made up of 15 amino acids. V was clipped by 0 bases and J by 3 bases; unmatched bases: 1. Looked up from germline, CDR1 is SGHRS and CDR2 is YFSETQ. CDR3: CASSLARGGYNEQFF. The CDR3 DNA reads as TGCGCCAGCAGCTTGGCGCGGGGGGGCTACAATGAGCAGTTCTTC.

V and J are TRBV7-2 and TRBJ1-1; a possible D gene is TRBD1 (5 bases). The CDR3 runs to 15 residues. Germline V gene lookup returns CDR1 SGHTA and CDR2 FQGNSA. Trimming left V 5 bases short and J 0 bases short, with 13 bases between. Here the CDR3 reads CASSPTRGVNTEAFF. Here the CDR3 DNA reads TGTGCCAGCAGCCCTACTCGAGGGGTGAACACTGAAGCTTTCTTT.

The chain joins TRBV30 to TRBJ1-1; possible D gene TRBD1, 6 bases. Per germline, CDR1 GTSNPN and CDR2 SVGIG (reference sequence). V shed 3 bases and J shed 7 bases, with 6 bases lying between them. The CDR3 covers 10 residues. CDR3 in amino acids: CAWRDSEAFF. CDR3 DNA: TGTGCCTGGAGGGACAGTGAAGCTTTCTTT.

V usage is TRBV5-4 and J usage is TRBJ2-3, with TRBD2 matching over 8 bases. This CDR3 comprises 14 residues. Trimming at V came to 5 bases and at J to 3 bases, leaving 5 bases not matched to a gene. Germline CDR1 is SGHNT and CDR2 is YYREEE (reference sequence). CDR3 DNA: TGTGCCAGCAGTGCGGGGGGTCAGACAGATACGCAGTATTTT. The encoded protein is CASSAGGQTDTQYF.